Given below is one T cell receptor beta chain in context. Its antigen remains unidentified. Researchers set a sequencing depth target of 1 in 200,000 to 1 in 1 million T cells. Using immunoSEQ multiplex PCR, the repertoire was profiled, and TCRdb retains in-frame clones only, with some absent. The sample has 50,000 to 60,000 clones; 70% to 90% are singletons. This sample was taken from a study of cytotoxic CD8 clonotypes in ibrutinib-treated CLL. About the study: By median around 70 months, about 12 had progressed and about 15 stayed remitted; responses had been 2 complete and 25 or so partial. Study findings and constraints: There were few public clonotypes, and on treatment they contracted or stayed stable.

Around 1.8 micrograms of genomic DNA (from cryopreserved PBMCs) were used for TCR beta libraries. The CDR3 sequence is 16 residues long. V trimming: 7 bases; J trimming: 0 bases; junction bases outside the gene matches: 9. In germline, CDR1 is MDHEN, CDR2 SYDVKM. The sequence was obtained from a human donor with chronic lymphocytic leukemia. The chain is built from TRBV28 and TRBJ2-1; 7 nucleotides line up with TRBD1. Sequenced here: PBMCs, sampled after 24 months of ibrutinib treatment. The CDR3 DNA follows: TGTGCCAGCACCCGGGACAGTTTAAGCTCCTACAATGAGCAGTTCTTC. Translated: CASTRDSLSSYNEQFF.